Reported below is one TCR beta chain. This sample stems from a study of blood T cell repertoires in COVID-19. About the research overall: From the United States, Italy and Spain came samples of acute and convalescent COVID-19. T cells, B-cell-depleted T cells, or PBMCs provided the cDNA or gDNA that served as material.

The authors' processing: The assay estimated nucleated cells by amplifying reference gene primers. Using immunoSEQ multiplex PCR, the repertoire was profiled, and TCRdb retains in-frame clones only, with some absent. That table is the source of V, J and clone size, and D and trimming were worked out from the DNA. The table has 42,000 or so clones, 81% seen once; the top ten hold less than 40%. The origin of this receptor is a man aged 40-50 years with active or convalescent COVID-19. The sequenced sample consisted of peripheral blood.

Written as DNA, the CDR3 is TGTGCCAGCAGAGGAGCTCTGACAGGGGGCAGCGAGCAGTACTTC. Translated, it gives CASRGALTGGSEQYF. The J gene is TRBJ2-7, the V gene TRBV28; 10 bases align to TRBD1. V dropped 6 bases and J dropped 6; count of bases not matched to a gene: 11. This CDR3 contains 15 residues. Germline lookup yields CDR1 MDHEN and CDR2 SYDVKM. Looking up the rest from reference TRBV28 and TRBJ2-7 gives the full variable domain: DVKVTQSSRYLVKRTGEKVFLECVQDMDHENMFWYRQDPGLGLRLIYFSYDVKMKEKGDIPEGYSVSREKKERFSLILESASTNQTSMYLCASRGALTGGSEQYFGPGTRLTVT.